This T cell receptor beta chain was retrieved from a study of CD8 T cells in ankylosing spondylitis. Regarding the study as a whole: The study identified a TCR beta motif of 7 or 8 highly homologous variants that appeared characteristic of ankylosing spondylitis blood. In peripheral blood, disease-linked CD8+ clones occurred at relatively low frequencies.

The V segment lost 7 bases and the J segment 8 bases; nucleotides outside the gene matches: 17. Germline V gene sequence: CDR1 DFQATT, CDR2 SNEGSKA (reference sequence). CDR3 length equals 15 residues. TCRdb fed the 5' RACE reads into MiXCR, producing one record per CDR3 protein. The repertoire holds fewer than 550,000 distinct CDR3 sequences, roughly 5.2% seen once, with around 3.5% in the top ten. This clonotype was seen repeatedly, ten times or more. The antigen remains undetermined. Sequencing input: blood, either unsorted or a sorted T cell fraction (not recorded which). The genes are TRBV20-1 and TRBJ2-1; 7 nucleotides align to TRBD2. This clonotype was obtained from a male donor with ankylosing spondylitis. In nucleotides, the CDR3 is TGCAGTGTTCGGGGACTACTTTTCAGTCCGGATGAGCAGTTCTTC. Protein product: CSVRGLLFSPDEQFF.